The 21 T cell receptor beta chains below come from one sample, sequenced in a study of T cells after yellow fever vaccination. TCRdb re-called the 5' RACE reads through MiXCR, storing one row per CDR3 protein. The sample contains hundreds of thousands of distinct CDR3 sequences, around 20% of which appear only once. The sample consisted of PBMCs, taken before the yellow fever booster vaccination. Receptor source: a man between 18 and 35 years old who received the YFV17D yellow fever vaccine.

A single count supports this clonotype. The gene calls are TRBV5-6 and TRBJ2-3; D ambiguous. The CDR3 consists of 13 residues. Germline V gene data show CDR1 as SGHDT and CDR2 as YYEEEE. The germline V and J ends were trimmed by 5 bases and 1 base, with 8 bases remaining between them. The CDR3 is CASSALRTDTQYF. The CDR3, as DNA: TGTGCCAGCAGTGCCCTCCGCACAGATACGCAGTATTTT.

This clonotype was seen a few times. The J gene is TRBJ2-1, the V gene TRBV9; D ambiguous. The CDR3 is 14 amino acids. From germline, CDR1 is SGDLS and CDR2 YYNGEE. Trimming took 2 bases from V and 9 from J, leaving 15 bases between them. Here the CDR3 DNA reads TGTGCCAGCAGCGTCTTGGCGGCCGGCGGTGAGCAGTTCTTC. It specifies CASSVLAAGGEQFF.

This clonotype was counted between two and nine times. The genes are TRBV20-1 and TRBJ1-5, with D uncertain. There are 15 residues in the CDR3. Germline V gene lookup returns CDR1 DFQATT and CDR2 SNEGSKA (reference sequence). V was cut by 3 bases and J by 3 bases, with 15 bases left in between. CDR3 in amino acids: CSARDYSPPNQPQHF. The CDR3 DNA reads as TGCAGTGCTAGGGATTACTCGCCCCCCAATCAGCCCCAGCATTTT.

This clonotype has just a few counts. V is TRBV11-2 and J is TRBJ2-1, with D perhaps being TRBD1 or TRBD2 (5 bases each). Germline assignment: CDR1 SGHAT and CDR2 FQNNGV. Trimming cost V 4 bases and J 2 bases, with 12 bases left between them. The CDR3 runs to 15 residues. Here the CDR3 reads CASSSGTPPYNEQFF. As DNA, the CDR3 is TGTGCCAGCAGCTCCGGGACCCCGCCCTACAATGAGCAGTTCTTC.

The chain has TRBV4-1 and TRBJ2-7; 15 nucleotides match TRBD2. The germline V gene has CDR1 MGHRA and CDR2 YSYEKL. CDR3 length equals 16 residues. V lost 4 bases, J lost 4 bases, and 5 bases stayed unmatched. The CDR3 nucleotides are TGCGCCAGCAGCCCCGGGACTAGCGGGGGGATTTACGAGCAGTACTTC. Translation gives CASSPGTSGGIYEQYF.

The chain joins TRBV2 to TRBJ2-3, with a tentative D call TRBD1 (6 bases). Trimming removed 10 bases from V and 5 bases from J, with 19 bases in between. CDR1 and CDR2 (germline): SNHLY, FYNNEI. This CDR3 has 14 residues. CDR3 coding DNA: TGTGCCACCTCGGACAGTCTCCAGGGAGATACGCAGTATTTT. Its protein is CATSDSLQGDTQYF.

In this sample, this clonotype turned up a few times. The chain couples TRBV20-1 to TRBJ2-1; perhaps TRBD2 as D (6 bases). CDR1 is DFQATT, CDR2 SNEGSKA, per germline (reference sequence). The CDR3 is 14 amino acids. The V end was cut by 1 base, the J end by 7 bases, with 14 bases between. The CDR3 loop reads CSARGGRETNEQFF. DNA for the CDR3: TGCAGTGCTAGAGGGGGTCGGGAGACAAATGAGCAGTTCTTC.

This clonotype was seen more than once but under ten times. The chain uses TRBV29-1 and TRBJ2-5; no definite D call. Per germline, CDR1 SQVTM and CDR2 ANQGSEA. This CDR3 has 10 residues. The V gene lost 4 bases and the J gene lost 5 bases, with 5 bases spanning the gap. The CDR3 is CSVGTETQYF. The CDR3, as DNA: TGCAGCGTTGGGACGGAGACCCAGTACTTC.

This clonotype was counted a few times. The rearrangement uses TRBV9 and TRBJ1-6; 7 nucleotides match TRBD1. The CDR3 loop spans 15 amino acids. V dropped 3 bases and J dropped 9; count of bases not matched to a gene: 9. CDR1 SGDLS and CDR2 YYNGEE come from the germline V gene. This chain's CDR3 is CASSALTGSGSPLHF. In DNA form, the CDR3 reads TGTGCCAGCAGCGCCCTGACAGGGTCAGGTTCACCCCTCCACTTT.

The chain links TRBV19 to TRBJ1-1; TRBD1 might be the D (5 bases). The length of the CDR3 is 13 residues. In germline, CDR1 is LNHDA, CDR2 SQIVND (reference sequence). V was shortened by 10 bases and J by 1 base, with 13 bases between the two germline ends. The CDR3 coding sequence is TGTGCCATCGCCAGGGCGCCGAACACTGAAGCTTTCTTT. As protein: CAIARAPNTEAFF.

This sequence joins TRBV6-1 and TRBJ2-1; 12 nucleotides agree with TRBD2. With 6 bases clipped from V and 4 bases from J, the junction kept 7 bases outside the gene matches. Germline V gene sequence: CDR1 MNHNS, CDR2 SASEGT. The CDR3 extends over 16 amino acids. CDR3 coding DNA: TGTGCCAGCAGCGAGACTAGCGGGGGCAGGTACAATGAGCAGTTCTTC. Amino acids: CASSETSGGRYNEQFF.

This clonotype was detected only once. J is TRBJ1-1 and V is TRBV12-3 or TRBV12-4; the D is unclear. Trimming removed 3 bases from V and 9 bases from J, with 14 bases in between. This CDR3 is built from 13 residues. CDR3 sequence: CASSLHGSNQAFF. Written as DNA, the CDR3 is TGTGCCAGCAGTTTGCATGGCAGCAATCAAGCTTTCTTT.

This chain uses TRBV5-5 with TRBJ1-5; the D is unclear. Germline V gene lookup returns CDR1 SGHKS and CDR2 YYEKEE (reference sequence). The CDR3 totals 14 residues. V lost 3 bases, J lost 3 bases, and 10 bases lay in between. For the CDR3, the DNA is TGTGCCAGCAGCTCTGGCAGCGCCAATCAGCCCCAGCATTTT. Translation: CASSSGSANQPQHF.

The V gene is TRBV27, the J gene TRBJ2-1; D ambiguous. V was pared by 7 bases and J by 7 bases, with 20 bases between. The CDR3 consists of 15 residues. Germline-derived CDR1 and CDR2 are MNHEY and SMNVEV (reference sequence). The CDR3 is CASTMGTTSRNEQFF. DNA for the CDR3: TGTGCCAGCACAATGGGCACTACTTCACGGAATGAGCAGTTCTTC.

This clonotype was observed a few times. The rearrangement links TRBV4-3 to TRBJ2-7, with 10 positions matching TRBD2. V shed 0 bases, J shed 3 bases, and the junction held 5 bases outside the gene matches. Looked up from germline, CDR1 is LGHNA and CDR2 is YSLEER. This CDR3 is 16 amino acids long. CDR3 loop: CASSQDRLAGDYEQYF. The DNA for the CDR3 is TGCGCCAGCAGCCAAGATCGTCTAGCGGGGGACTACGAGCAGTACTTC.

In this sample, this clonotype turned up a few times. The V and J genes are TRBV5-1 and TRBJ2-1; possibly TRBD2 for D (6 bases). Deletions cut 3 bases from V and 5 bases from J, with 18 bases between. The CDR3 loop spans 16 amino acids. The germline CDR1 and CDR2 sequences are SGHRS and YFSETQ. The CDR3 DNA reads as TGCGCCAGCAGCTGGCGACCGGGACTGGCTAACAATGAGCAGTTCTTC. Encoded protein: CASSWRPGLANNEQFF. Based on the CDR3 plus reference TRBV5-1 and TRBJ2-1, the full variable domain is KAGVTQTPRYLIKTRGQQVTLSCSPISGHRSVSWYQQTPGQGLQFLFEYFSETQRNKGNFPGRFSGRQFSNSRSEMNVSTLELGDSALYLCASSWRPGLANNEQFFGPGTRLTVL.

The rearrangement uses TRBV28 and TRBJ2-7; D is possibly TRBD2 (6 bases). Germline V lookup: CDR1 MDHEN, CDR2 SYDVKM. The CDR3 loop spans 15 amino acids. The V end was cut by 5 bases, the J end by 2 bases, with 16 bases between. This CDR3 reads CASSPGPGGTYEQYV. In DNA form, the CDR3 reads TGTGCCAGCAGTCCCGGGCCTGGGGGGACCTACGAGCAGTACGTC.

The CDR3, as DNA: TGCAGTGCATCCGGGACAGGACGCTACGAGCAGTACTTC. As protein: CSASGTGRYEQYF. V and J are TRBV20-1 and TRBJ2-7, with 8 bases identical to TRBD1. Looked up from germline, CDR1 is DFQATT and CDR2 is SNEGSKA (reference sequence). V shed 6 bases and J 3 bases; nucleotides not matched to a gene: 7. This CDR3 is built from 13 residues.

This clonotype showed up just a few times. This chain joins TRBV7-2 and TRBJ2-1, with 10 bases that match TRBD1. This CDR3 has 15 amino acids. CDR1 SGHTA and CDR2 FQGNSA come from the germline V gene. V was clipped by 0 bases and J by 8 bases; unmatched bases: 4. The CDR3 protein is CASSLAGQGIDEQFF. The CDR3 DNA follows: TGTGCCAGCAGCTTAGCGGGACAGGGGATAGATGAGCAGTTCTTC.

This clonotype was detected only a few times. The chain has TRBV29-1 and TRBJ2-2; perhaps D is TRBD1 or TRBD2 (5 bases each). The CDR3 totals 14 residues. Germline CDR1 is SQVTM and CDR2 is ANQGSEA. V was trimmed by 5 bases and J by 4 bases, leaving 14 bases between them. CDR3 coding DNA: TGCAGCGTTACGGGGCAGGGCGGCACCGGGGAGCTGTTTTTT. Encoded protein: CSVTGQGGTGELFF.

Only a few counts were recorded for this clonotype. The chain carries TRBV5-6 and TRBJ1-1; perhaps TRBD1 as D (6 bases). Trimming stripped 4 bases from V and 2 bases from J, with 15 bases between. Germline lookup yields CDR1 SGHDT and CDR2 YYEEEE. CDR3 length: 15 amino acids. For the CDR3, the DNA is TGTGCCAGCAGCGCGGCCAAACAGGGAAACACTGAAGCTTTCTTT. Protein sequence: CASSAAKQGNTEAFF.